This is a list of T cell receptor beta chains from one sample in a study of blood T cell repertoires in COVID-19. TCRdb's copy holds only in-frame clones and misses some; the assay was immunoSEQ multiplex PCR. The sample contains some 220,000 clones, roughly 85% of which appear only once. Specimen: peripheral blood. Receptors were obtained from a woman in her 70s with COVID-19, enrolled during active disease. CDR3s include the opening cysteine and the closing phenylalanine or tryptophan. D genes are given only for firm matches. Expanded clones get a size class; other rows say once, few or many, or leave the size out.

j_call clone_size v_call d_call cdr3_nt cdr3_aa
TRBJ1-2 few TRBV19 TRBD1 TGTGCCAGTAGTGGACAGGGGTACTATGGCTACACCTTC CASSGQGYYGYTF
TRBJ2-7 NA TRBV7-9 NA TGTGCCAGCAGCTTTTTCGGTCGCGACTACGAGCAGTACTTC CASSFFGRDYEQYF
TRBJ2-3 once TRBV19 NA TGTGCCAGTAGTATAGTCCCCGGGGGGCATCCAGATACGCAGTATTTT CASSIVPGGHPDTQYF
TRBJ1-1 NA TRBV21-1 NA TGTGCCAGCAGCAAAAGGACAGGGGACACTGAAGCTTTCTTT CASSKRTGDTEAFF
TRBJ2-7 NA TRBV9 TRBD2 TGTGCCAGCAGCGCGGGGACTAGCGGTACCTACGAGCAGTACTTC CASSAGTSGTYEQYF
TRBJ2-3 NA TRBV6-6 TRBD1 TGTGCCAGCAGTTCCGGGACAGGCACAGATACGCAGTATTTT CASSSGTGTDTQYF
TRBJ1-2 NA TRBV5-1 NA TGCGCCAGCAGCTCACCCCTCGGAAGCGTCGGCTATGGCTACACCTTC CASSSPLGSVGYGYTF
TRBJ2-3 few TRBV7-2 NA TGTGCCAGCAGCTTAGGAGCGGGTTTCACAGATACGCAGTATTTT CASSLGAGFTDTQYF
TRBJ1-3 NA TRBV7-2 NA TGTGCCAGCAGCCTAGTCGTGGGGGCGAGTGGAAACACCATATATTTT CASSLVVGASGNTIYF
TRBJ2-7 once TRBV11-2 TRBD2 TGTGCCAGCAGCTTAGTCGCGGGAGTATTTTACGAGCAGTACTTC CASSLVAGVFYEQYF
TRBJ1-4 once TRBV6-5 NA TGTGCCAGCCTGTACAGGGAATGGGATGAAAAACTGTTTTTT CASLYREWDEKLFF
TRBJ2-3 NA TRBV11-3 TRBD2 TGTGCCAGCAGCTTAGTCCTCACTAGCGGGGGGACTCTGAGCACAGATACGCAGTATTTT CASSLVLTSGGTLSTDTQYF
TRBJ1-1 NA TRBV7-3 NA TGTGCCAGCAGCCCCCCCGGGAGGGAAGCTTTCTTT CASSPPGREAFF
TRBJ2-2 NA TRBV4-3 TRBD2 TGCGCCAGCAGCCCGCGGGGGGCGGGTACCGGGGAGCTGTTTTTT CASSPRGAGTGELFF
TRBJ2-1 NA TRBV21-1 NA TGTGCCAGCAGCAAAGTGAGGCCAGGGGGGCACAATGAGCAGTTCTTC CASSKVRPGGHNEQFF
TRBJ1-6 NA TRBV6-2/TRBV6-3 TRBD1 TGTGCCAGCAGTGACAACCGGGACAGGGGGACTAATTCACCCCTCCACTTT CASSDNRDRGTNSPLHF
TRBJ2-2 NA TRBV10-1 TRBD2 TGCGCCACCAGGGGGACTAGCGTTTCCACCGGGGAGCTGTTTTTT CATRGTSVSTGELFF
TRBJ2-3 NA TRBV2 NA TGTGCCAGCAGTTCCCAGGGGCGGGCAGATACGCAGTATTTT CASSSQGRADTQYF
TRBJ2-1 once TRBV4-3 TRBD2 TGCGCCAGCAGCCCCATTGGTGCTAGCGGGATATACAATGAGCAGTTCTTC CASSPIGASGIYNEQFF
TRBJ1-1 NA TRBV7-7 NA TGTGCTAGCAGCCCATTCTTGGAGTTGAACACTGAAGCTTTCTTT CASSPFLELNTEAFF
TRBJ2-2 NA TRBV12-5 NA TGTGCTAGTGGTTTGGCTAAGCACACCGGGGAGCTGTTTTTT CASGLAKHTGELFF
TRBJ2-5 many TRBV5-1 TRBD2 TGCGCCAGCAGCTTGGAAGCGGGGGGGCGTGAGACCCAGTACTTC CASSLEAGGRETQYF
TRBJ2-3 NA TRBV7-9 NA TGTGCCAGCAGCTTCCGGCGGGGGCCCCCAGATACGCAGTATTTT CASSFRRGPPDTQYF
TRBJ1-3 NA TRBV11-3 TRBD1 TGTGCCAGCAGCCTCGGGACAGGGGTTAGAAACACCATATATTTT CASSLGTGVRNTIYF
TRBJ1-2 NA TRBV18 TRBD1 TGTGCCAGCTCACCTTTGGACAGGGGGAGCGGCTACACCTTC CASSPLDRGSGYTF
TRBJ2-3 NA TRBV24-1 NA TGTGCCACCAATCCGCCCGGCGGTGATACGCAGTATTTT CATNPPGGDTQYF
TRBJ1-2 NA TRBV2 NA TGTGCCAGCAGTGACAGGGGATCTAACTATGGCTACACCTTC CASSDRGSNYGYTF
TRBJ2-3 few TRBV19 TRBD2 TGTGCCAGTAGTATCGAGGGAGGGCATCATACGCAGTATTTT CASSIEGGHHTQYF
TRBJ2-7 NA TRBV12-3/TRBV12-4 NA TGTGCCAGCAGTTTCAACAGGGAAAACGAGCAGTACTTC CASSFNRENEQYF
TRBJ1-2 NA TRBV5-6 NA TGTGCCAGCAGCTTGGTTGGCCCTAAGGGAGTCGGTGGCTACACCTTC CASSLVGPKGVGGYTF
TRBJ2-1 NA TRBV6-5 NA TGTGCCAGCAGTAAGCAGGGCTCCAAGGGGAATGAGCAGTTCTTC CASSKQGSKGNEQFF
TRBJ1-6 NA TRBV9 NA TGTGCCAGCAGCGTAGTCCCTAGCTCCTATAATTCACCCCTCCACTTT CASSVVPSSYNSPLHF
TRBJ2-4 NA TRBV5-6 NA TGTGCCAGCAGCTTGTCAGGGGCCAAAAACATTCAGTACTTC CASSLSGAKNIQYF
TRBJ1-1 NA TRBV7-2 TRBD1 TGTGCCAGCACCCCGGACAGGACGAACACTGAAGCTTTCTTT CASTPDRTNTEAFF
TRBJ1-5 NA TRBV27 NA TGTGCCAGCAGTCCCGGACAGAGGCGGGATCAGCCCCAGCATTTT CASSPGQRRDQPQHF
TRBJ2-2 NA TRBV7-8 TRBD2 TGTGCCAGCAGCTTTAGCGGGGACACCGGGGAGCTGTTTTTT CASSFSGDTGELFF
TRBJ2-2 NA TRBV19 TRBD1 TGTGCCGCAAAAGGGACAGGGGGCTCTTTGACCGGGGAGCTGTTTTTT CAAKGTGGSLTGELFF
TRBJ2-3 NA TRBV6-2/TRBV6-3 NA TGTGCCAGCAGCCACCGGGTCGGCAGGCCCGCGGGTACGCAGTATTTT CASSHRVGRPAGTQYF
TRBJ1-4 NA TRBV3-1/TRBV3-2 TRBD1 TGTGCCAGCAGCCAAGATCCCAGGGGGAGTGAAAAACTGTTTTTT CASSQDPRGSEKLFF
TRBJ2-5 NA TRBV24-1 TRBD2 TGTGCCACCAGTGATCCGGGACTAGCGGGGGGCCGACCCCAAGAGACCCAGTACTTC CATSDPGLAGGRPQETQYF
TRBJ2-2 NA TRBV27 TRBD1 TGTGCCAGCAGTTTTTCGGGGACAGTCCATAAGGTCGGGGAGCTGTTTTTT CASSFSGTVHKVGELFF
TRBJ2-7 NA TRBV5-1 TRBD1 TGCGCCAGCAGCCCTGGACAGGACGGCTACGAGCAGTACTTC CASSPGQDGYEQYF
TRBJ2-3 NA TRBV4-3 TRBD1 TGCGCCAGCAGCCGAAATCCTTGGGGACAGGGCACAGATACGCAGTATTTT CASSRNPWGQGTDTQYF
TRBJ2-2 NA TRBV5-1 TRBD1 TGCGCCAGCAGCATCGACGGGACAGGGCCCGCCGGGGAGCTGTTTTTT CASSIDGTGPAGELFF
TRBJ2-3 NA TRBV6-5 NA TGTGCCAGCAGTTACCAGGGCAGGGTAAGGGCAGATACGCAGTATTTT CASSYQGRVRADTQYF